These 30 T cell receptor beta chains originate from one sample sequenced in a study of T-cell reconstitution after alpha-beta-depleted transplantation in children. Molecular barcoding with unique molecular identifiers was used for the TCRbeta library. MiXCR was run by TCRdb on the PCR reads, yielding one entry per CDR3 protein. Of more than 200,000 distinct CDR3 sequences listed, roughly 9.1% are singletons. The specimen was PBMCs, mostly from graft donor cells, collected 360 days after TCRalphabeta/CD19-depleted stem cell transplant. These receptors were collected from a male patient aged 2 to 9 who had a stem cell transplant for acute myeloid leukemia, so the T cells may come from the graft donor.

This clonotype was counted at least ten times. The rearrangement links TRBV5-1 to TRBJ2-1; 9 bases fit TRBD2. Trimming removed 5 bases from V and 5 bases from J; junction bases left unmatched: 5. Germline CDR1 is SGHRS and CDR2 is YFSETQ. There are 14 residues in the CDR3. The DNA for the CDR3 is TGCGCCAGCAGAGCGGGGGGCCTACACAATGAGCAGTTCTTC. Translating it yields CASRAGGLHNEQFF. The complete variable domain, with remaining parts taken from reference TRBV5-1 and TRBJ2-1, reads KAGVTQTPRYLIKTRGQQVTLSCSPISGHRSVSWYQQTPGQGLQFLFEYFSETQRNKGNFPGRFSGRQFSNSRSEMNVSTLELGDSALYLCASRAGGLHNEQFFGPGTRLTVL.

This clonotype was seen at least ten times. The rearrangement links TRBV20-1 to TRBJ1-1, with 8 bases identical to TRBD1. In germline, CDR1 is DFQATT, CDR2 SNEGSKA (reference sequence). The CDR3 runs 11 residues. V lost 6 bases and J lost 5; bases outside the gene matches: 2. The CDR3 region has the DNA TGCAGTGCCGACAGGGGAACTGAAGCTTTCTTT. Translation gives CSADRGTEAFF.

The J gene is TRBJ2-7, the V gene TRBV3-1, with 7 nucleotides matching TRBD1. Trimming removed 0 bases from V and 3 bases from J; junction bases left unmatched: 2. Germline CDR1 LGHDT, CDR2 YNNKEL (reference sequence). CDR3 length: 14 residues. The CDR3 protein is CASSQEGGGYEQYF. CDR3 nucleotides: TGTGCCAGCAGCCAAGAAGGGGGCGGCTACGAGCAGTACTTC.

Ten or more counts support this clonotype. The rearrangement uses TRBV12-3 or TRBV12-4 and TRBJ2-1; 13 bases fit TRBD2. This CDR3 is built from 17 residues. V was pared by 3 bases and J by 6 bases, with 8 bases of the junction left unmatched. CDR3 amino acids: CASSFLWTSGRTNEQFF. DNA of the CDR3: TGTGCCAGCAGTTTCTTATGGACTAGCGGGAGAACCAATGAGCAGTTCTTC.

This clonotype was counted between two and nine times. The chain recombines TRBV5-1 with TRBJ2-3; D not certain. Trimming cost V 0 bases and J 5 bases, with 13 bases left between them. The CDR3 loop spans 15 amino acids. Germline values: CDR1 SGHRS, CDR2 YFSETQ. The CDR3 here is CASSLVGLQLDTQYF. In DNA, the CDR3 is TGCGCCAGCAGCTTGGTAGGCCTACAGTTAGATACGCAGTATTTT.

This chain links TRBV12-3 or TRBV12-4 with TRBJ1-1; D is undetermined. V lost 1 base and J lost 4, with 13 bases in between. The CDR3 has 15 amino acids. CDR3 nucleotide sequence: TGTGCCAGCAGTTTAGTTGTCTCCCCGGGCACTGAAGCTTTCTTT. As protein: CASSLVVSPGTEAFF.

This clonotype has at least ten counts. The rearrangement links TRBV12-3 or TRBV12-4 to TRBJ2-6, with D unclear. V was clipped by 5 bases and J by 1 base, with 3 bases between them. CDR3 length: 13 residues. The CDR3: CASSLSGANVLTF. The CDR3 DNA reads as TGTGCCAGCAGTCTATCTGGGGCCAACGTCCTGACTTTC.

The genes are TRBV20-1 and TRBJ2-7, with TRBD1 matching 10 bases. Per the germline V gene, CDR1 is DFQATT and CDR2 is SNEGSKA (reference sequence). This CDR3 is 10 amino acids long. The DNA of the CDR3 is TGCAGTGCTTGGGACAGGGGAAAGTCAGTC. Translation: CSAWDRGKSV.

The gene calls are TRBV20-1 and TRBJ2-5, with D perhaps given as TRBD1 or TRBD2 (5 bases each). The CDR3 is 20 amino acids. V lost 0 bases and J 2 bases, leaving 28 bases between the germline ends. CDR1 and CDR2 from the germline V gene are DFQATT and SNEGSKA (reference sequence). CDR3 sequence reads: CSAREQVFPLALAPQETQYF. The CDR3 nucleotides are TGCAGTGCTAGAGAACAGGTTTTCCCTCTGGCCCTAGCCCCACAAGAGACCCAGTACTTC.

This sequence joins TRBV12-3 or TRBV12-4 and TRBJ1-3; D is possibly TRBD1 (6 bases). The V and J ends lost 5 bases and 1 base respectively, with 18 bases between them. This CDR3 region has 17 residues. CDR3 in DNA: TGTGCCAGCAGTCTCCGGCCAGGGGTCACTTCTGGAAACACCATATATTTT. Translation gives CASSLRPGVTSGNTIYF.

The chain combines TRBV7-6 with TRBJ1-1, with D tentatively TRBD1 (5 bases). This CDR3 is 15 amino acids long. The V and J ends lost 5 bases and 1 base respectively, with 14 bases between them. Per germline, CDR1 SGHVS and CDR2 FNYEAQ. The CDR3 protein is CASSRGPGPNTEAFF. CDR3 nucleotides: TGTGCCAGCAGCCGTGGGCCGGGACCGAACACTGAAGCTTTCTTT.

The sample holds many counts of this clonotype. CDR3 nucleotide sequence: TGCGCCAGCAGCTTGTTTTCTGGACACCCTGGGGACAATGAGCAGTTCTTC. It encodes CASSLFSGHPGDNEQFF. The J gene is TRBJ2-1, the V gene TRBV5-1, with D possibly matching TRBD1 (5 bases). The germline V and J ends were trimmed by 1 base and 5 bases, with 19 bases remaining between them. Germline-derived CDR1 and CDR2 are SGHRS and YFSETQ. CDR3 length: 17 residues.

This clonotype has a count of ten or more. J is TRBJ2-3 and V is TRBV7-8; D could derive from TRBD1 or TRBD2 (5 bases each). Germline V gene sequence: CDR1 SGHVS, CDR2 FQNEAQ. CDR3 size: 18 residues. V dropped 2 bases and J dropped 5 bases, with 23 bases sitting between them. The CDR3 DNA sequence: TGTGCCAGCAGCTTAAGGGTTCAGCGGTCGAGGGGTGGAGATACGCAGTATTTT. Its protein product is CASSLRVQRSRGGDTQYF. Drawing the rest from reference TRBV7-8 and TRBJ2-3, the complete variable domain is GAGVSQSPRYKVAKRGQDVALRCDPISGHVSLFWYQQALGQGPEFLTYFQNEAQLDKSGLPSDRFFAERPEGSVSTLKIQRTQQEDSAVYLCASSLRVQRSRGGDTQYFGPGTRLTVL.

This clonotype was counted at least ten times. The genes are TRBV29-1 and TRBJ2-3, with D unresolved. The CDR3 covers 12 residues. Germline V gene lookup returns CDR1 SQVTM and CDR2 ANQGSEA. The V end lost 3 bases, the J end lost 4 bases, and 8 bases lay between the germline ends. CDR3 region: CSVDKGADTQYF. CDR3 nucleotides: TGCAGCGTTGATAAGGGCGCAGATACGCAGTATTTT.

The chain employs TRBV11-2 and TRBJ2-5, with 10 bases that match TRBD2. The CDR3 spans 18 residues. Per germline, CDR1 SGHAT and CDR2 FQNNGV. The J segment lost 6 bases and the V segment lost 5 bases, leaving 18 bases of the junction unmatched. This CDR3 reads CASSLRQLLAGDEKTQYF. In nucleotides, the CDR3 is TGTGCCAGCAGCCTAAGACAACTGCTAGCGGGAGATGAAAAGACCCAGTACTTC.

Concerning this clonotype itself: A read error may explain this, as a much larger clone is one base away. This chain connects TRBV5-1 to TRBJ1-4, with 11 bases matching TRBD1. The V gene's germline CDR1 is SGHRS and CDR2 YFSETQ. The CDR3 extends over 14 amino acids. CDR3 in DNA: TGCTCCAGCAGCTCGGGACAGGGGGGAGAAAAACTGTTTTTT. Protein product: CSSSSGQGGEKLFF.

This clonotype was seen many times. J is TRBJ2-7 and V is TRBV5-6; D call uncertain. V lost 4 bases and J lost 0, with 17 bases in between. The CDR3 spans 16 residues. In germline, CDR1 is SGHDT, CDR2 YYEEEE. The CDR3 nucleotides read TGTGCCAGCAGCATAAACAGAAGGTTAAGCTCCTACGAGCAGTACGTC. Protein: CASSINRRLSSYEQYV.

The V gene is TRBV12-3 or TRBV12-4, the J gene TRBJ1-1; D uncertain. The V and J ends lost 6 bases and 1 base respectively, with 6 bases between them. CDR3 length equals 12 residues. The CDR3 region is CASRKTNTEAFF. DNA for the CDR3: TGTGCCAGCAGAAAGACGAACACTGAAGCTTTCTTT.

Ten or more counts support this clonotype. The CDR3 bases are TGTGCCAGCAGTTACCGGGACAGCTCCTACAATGAGCAGTTCTTC. This encodes CASSYRDSSYNEQFF. The chain recombines TRBV6-5 with TRBJ2-1; TRBD1 matches 7 bases. CDR1 is MNHEY, CDR2 SVGAGI, per germline. The V gene end was trimmed by 2 bases and the J gene end by 0 bases; junction bases not matched to a gene: 1. The CDR3 is 15 residues long.

This clonotype was counted at least ten times. The chain recombines TRBV10-3 with TRBJ2-3; TRBD1 matches at 7 bases. The germline V gene encodes CDR1 ENHRY and CDR2 SYGVKD. This CDR3 comprises 14 residues. V trimming: 7 bases; J trimming: 4 bases; junction bases outside the gene matches: 8. CDR3 amino acids: CAIKGTVRADTQYF. The CDR3 nucleotides are TGTGCCATCAAGGGGACAGTTAGAGCAGATACGCAGTATTTT.

This clonotype was recorded at least ten times. The rearrangement joins TRBV20-1 to TRBJ2-7; TRBD1 or TRBD2 may be the D gene (6 bases each). CDR3 size: 14 residues. Trimming took off 3 bases at V and 7 bases at J, with 19 bases between the two ends. Per the germline V gene, CDR1 is DFQATT and CDR2 is SNEGSKA (reference sequence). The CDR3 DNA sequence: TGCAGTGCTAGTCGGGGGCCAGGGTATGGAGAGCAGTACGTC. Translated: CSASRGPGYGEQYV.

This clonotype was detected ten times or more. This chain uses TRBV12-3 or TRBV12-4 with TRBJ2-5; no clear D gene. Trimming pared 1 base from V and 7 bases from J, leaving 16 bases between. This CDR3 has 15 residues. The CDR3 spells CASSLGKEGSGTQYF. DNA of the CDR3: TGTGCCAGCAGTTTAGGAAAGGAAGGTTCAGGGACCCAGTACTTC.

This clonotype has a handful of counts. The genes are TRBV12-3 or TRBV12-4 and TRBJ1-6; D uncertain. V lost 6 bases and J 8 bases, leaving 14 bases between the germline ends. The CDR3 loop spans 14 amino acids. Here the CDR3 DNA reads TGTGCCAGCAGCCCCCCAGGAGCCCATTCACCCCTCCACTTT. This encodes CASSPPGAHSPLHF.

This clonotype was seen ten or more times. The rearrangement joins TRBV7-8 to TRBJ2-3; no firm D call. Germline loops: CDR1 SGHVS, CDR2 FQNEAQ. Trimming shortened V by 7 bases and J by 0 bases, and 17 bases separated the two germline ends. CDR3 length: 16 residues. The CDR3 spells CASTTARLPSTDTQYF. Here the CDR3 DNA reads TGTGCCAGCACCACAGCGAGGCTTCCTAGCACAGATACGCAGTATTTT.

This clonotype was detected many times. The chain carries TRBV3-1 and TRBJ2-7, with no clear D. CDR1 and CDR2 (germline): LGHDT, YNNKEL (reference sequence). The V gene lost 1 base and the J gene lost 4 bases, with 11 bases spanning the gap. The CDR3 runs to 14 residues. CDR3 residues: CASSQAGFGYEQYF. The CDR3 coding sequence is TGTGCCAGCAGCCAAGCAGGTTTCGGTTACGAGCAGTACTTC.

J is TRBJ2-5 and V is TRBV5-1; D is perhaps TRBD1 (5 bases). The CDR3 spans 15 residues. V lost 2 bases, J lost 2 bases, and 13 bases lay in between. Germline assignment: CDR1 SGHRS and CDR2 YFSETQ. CDR3 loop: CASSLQALYQETQYF. The CDR3 DNA sequence: TGCGCCAGCAGCTTACAGGCGTTGTATCAAGAGACCCAGTACTTC. Using reference TRBV5-1 and TRBJ2-5 for the parts outside the CDR3, the full variable domain is KAGVTQTPRYLIKTRGQQVTLSCSPISGHRSVSWYQQTPGQGLQFLFEYFSETQRNKGNFPGRFSGRQFSNSRSEMNVSTLELGDSALYLCASSLQALYQETQYFGPGTRLLVL.

There are a few counts of this clonotype. This chain connects TRBV7-2 to TRBJ2-7; D might be TRBD1 or TRBD2, each matching 5 bases. Trimming took off 5 bases at V and 1 base at J, with 12 bases between the two ends. Germline V gives CDR1 SGHTA, CDR2 FQGNSA. This CDR3 spans 14 amino acids. The CDR3 nucleotides are TGTGCCAGCAGCCAAAGGGACGGGTCCTACGAGCAGTACTTC. Protein sequence: CASSQRDGSYEQYF.

This clonotype was found many times. The V call is TRBV5-1, the J call TRBJ2-2; D is undetermined. There are 14 residues in the CDR3. V lost 2 bases and J 7 bases, leaving 12 bases between the germline ends. Germline V CDR1 and CDR2: SGHRS, YFSETQ. The chain's CDR3 is CASSFGLGSGELFF. The CDR3 nucleotides are TGCGCCAGCAGCTTCGGTCTGGGTAGCGGGGAGCTGTTTTTT.

The gene calls are TRBV20-1 and TRBJ1-1; TRBD1 is a possible D gene (6 bases). The ends were cut back, 0 bases at V and 4 bases at J, with 15 bases in the middle. The CDR3 contains 15 residues. The germline V gene has CDR1 DFQATT and CDR2 SNEGSKA (reference sequence). The CDR3 loop reads CSARDSRGGLTEAFF. The CDR3 DNA reads as TGCAGTGCTAGAGATAGTCGAGGGGGGCTCACTGAAGCTTTCTTT.

This clonotype was counted between two and nine times. This sequence joins TRBV11-2 and TRBJ2-3; D unclear. The germline V and J ends were trimmed by 5 bases and 2 bases, with 8 bases remaining between them. CDR1 is SGHAT and CDR2 is FQNNGV in the germline V gene. The CDR3 has 13 amino acids. CDR3 loop: CASSPTLTDTQYF. In DNA, the CDR3 is TGTGCCAGCAGCCCGACCCTCACAGATACGCAGTATTTT.